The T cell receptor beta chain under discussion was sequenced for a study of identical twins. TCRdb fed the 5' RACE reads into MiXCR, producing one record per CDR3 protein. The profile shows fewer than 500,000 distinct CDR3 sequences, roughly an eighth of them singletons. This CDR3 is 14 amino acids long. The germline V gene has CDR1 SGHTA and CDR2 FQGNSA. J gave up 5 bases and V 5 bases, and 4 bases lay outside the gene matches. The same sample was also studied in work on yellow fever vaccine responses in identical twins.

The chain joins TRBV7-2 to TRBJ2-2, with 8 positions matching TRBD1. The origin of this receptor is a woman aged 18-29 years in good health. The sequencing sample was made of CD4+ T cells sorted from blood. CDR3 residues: CASSLRQGTGELFF. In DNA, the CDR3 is TGTGCCAGCAGCCTAAGACAGGGGACCGGGGAGCTGTTTTTT.